These 18 T cell receptor beta chains came from one sample sequenced in a study of blood T cell repertoires in COVID-19. Measured with immunoSEQ multiplex PCR; TCRdb has only the in-frame clones, and not every one. This table has around 40,000 clones, around 84% appearing once. The specimen sequenced was peripheral blood. The receptors were sampled from a human donor in a cohort sampled during active COVID-19.

V usage is TRBV5-1 and J usage is TRBJ2-7; no definite D call. The CDR3 is made up of 14 amino acids. Between the trimmed V and J ends, which lost 0 bases and 2 bases, there was a span of 9 bases. Per germline, CDR1 SGHRS and CDR2 YFSETQ. This CDR3 reads CASSLGAAAYEQYF. In DNA form, the CDR3 reads TGCGCCAGCAGCTTGGGGGCAGCAGCCTACGAGCAGTACTTC.

This sequence joins TRBV10-1 and TRBJ2-2, with a weak D call TRBD2 (5 bases). This CDR3 contains 12 residues. Germline assignment: CDR1 WNHNN and CDR2 SYGVQD (reference sequence). The V and J ends lost 5 bases and 6 bases respectively, with 7 bases between them. The CDR3 here is CASSSGSGELFF. CDR3 bases: TGCGCCAGCAGTTCGGGATCCGGGGAGCTGTTTTTT.

This chain joins TRBV5-1 and TRBJ2-5, with TRBD1 as a possible D gene (6 bases). The CDR3 spans 14 residues. Looked up from germline, CDR1 is SGHRS and CDR2 is YFSETQ. Deletions cut 3 bases from V and 0 bases from J, with 9 bases between. The CDR3 sequence: CASSYGQNQETQYF. The CDR3 DNA reads TGCGCCAGCAGCTACGGACAGAACCAAGAGACCCAGTACTTC.

The genes are TRBV7-6 and TRBJ2-5; 11 nucleotides align to TRBD2. V lost 3 bases to trimming and J lost 5 bases; unmatched junction nucleotides: 8. Germline V CDR1 and CDR2: SGHVS, FNYEAQ. The CDR3 contains 16 residues. CDR3 protein: CASSFLAGGGLETQYF. DNA of the CDR3: TGTGCCAGCAGCTTTCTAGCGGGGGGTGGGTTGGAGACCCAGTACTTC.

The chain is built from TRBV5-3 and TRBJ2-1, with 7 bases that match TRBD1. TRBV5-3 carries the ORF label, with uncertain function. This CDR3 has 17 amino acids. The V and J ends lost 0 bases and 0 bases, in that order; junction bases with no gene match: 6. The chain's CDR3 is CARSLVGGTSSYNEQFF. DNA of the CDR3: TGTGCCAGAAGCTTGGTAGGGGGCACTAGCTCCTACAATGAGCAGTTCTTC.

V gene TRBV11-2 combines with J gene TRBJ2-5; 10 nucleotides match TRBD1. The J segment lost 13 bases and the V segment lost 5 bases, leaving 7 bases of the junction unmatched. This CDR3 is built from 12 residues. The germline V gene has CDR1 SGHAT and CDR2 FQNNGV. In DNA form, the CDR3 reads TGTGCCAGCAGCAACCGGGACAGGGGTGGGTACTTC. Its protein is CASSNRDRGGYF.

The rearrangement joins TRBV9 to TRBJ2-2, with 8 bases that match TRBD2. The ends lost 0 bases at V and 0 bases at J; junction bases unmatched: 4. Germline-derived CDR1 and CDR2 are SGDLS and YYNGEE. The CDR3 has 17 residues. CDR3: CASSVASGYSNTGELFF. CDR3 bases: TGTGCCAGCAGCGTAGCTAGCGGGTACTCGAACACCGGGGAGCTGTTTTTT.

The CDR3 loop reads CASTNKPGTGDYEQYF. The CDR3 bases are TGTGCCAGTACCAACAAGCCCGGGACAGGGGACTACGAGCAGTACTTC. The J gene is TRBJ2-7, the V gene TRBV19, with 10 bases matching TRBD1. V lost 7 bases and J lost 3; bases outside the gene matches: 12. The germline V gene encodes CDR1 LNHDA and CDR2 SQIVND (reference sequence). The CDR3 is 16 amino acids.

The chain combines TRBV6-1 with TRBJ1-4, with 8 positions matching TRBD1. The germline CDR1 and CDR2 sequences are MNHNS and SASEGT. V lost 3 bases, J lost 10 bases, and 10 bases stayed unmatched. The CDR3 totals 15 residues. This CDR3 is CASSDPGGSNRKLFF. As DNA, the CDR3 is TGTGCCAGCAGTGACCCAGGGGGCTCGAATCGAAAACTGTTTTTT.

The V and J genes are TRBV27 and TRBJ2-7; tentative D call: TRBD1 (5 bases). CDR1 is MNHEY, CDR2 SMNVEV, per germline (reference sequence). V was clipped by 3 bases and J by 6 bases, with 6 bases between them. CDR3 length equals 11 residues. The CDR3 spells CASSFDSEQYF. The CDR3 DNA reads as TGTGCCAGCAGTTTCGACAGCGAGCAGTACTTC.

This clone was seen just once. The chain has TRBV7-2 and TRBJ2-7, with a tentative D call TRBD2 (6 bases). In germline, CDR1 is SGHTA, CDR2 FQGNSA. The CDR3 is 14 residues long. The ends were cut back, 0 bases at V and 6 bases at J, with 12 bases in the middle. Here the CDR3 reads CASSLARTIGEQYF. The CDR3 bases are TGTGCCAGCAGCTTAGCCCGGACTATCGGCGAGCAGTACTTC. Complete variable domain (other parts from reference TRBV7-2 and TRBJ2-7): GAGVSQSPSNKVTEKGKDVELRCDPISGHTALYWYRQSLGQGLEFLIYFQGNSAPDKSGLPSDRFSAERTGGSVSTLTIQRTQQEDSAVYLCASSLARTIGEQYFGPGTRLTVT.

This clone was recorded only once. The rearrangement links TRBV29-1 to TRBJ2-5; weak D call: TRBD1 (6 bases). The CDR3 totals 13 residues. Germline CDR1 SQVTM, CDR2 ANQGSEA. The V and J ends lost 7 bases and 5 bases respectively, with 17 bases between them. CDR3 sequence: CSGDMPGSETQYF. The CDR3 bases are TGCAGCGGGGACATGCCGGGTTCGGAGACCCAGTACTTC.

The chain links TRBV7-9 to TRBJ1-2; no firm D call. The V end was cut by 4 bases, the J end by 5 bases, with 20 bases between. This CDR3 comprises 16 residues. Germline CDR1 SEHNR, CDR2 FQNEAQ (reference sequence). The CDR3 coding sequence is TGTGCCAGCAGCTCGATCGAGGACGGGAAGTGGTATGGCTACACCTTC. It codes for CASSSIEDGKWYGYTF.

The CDR3, as DNA: TGTGCCAGCAGTTTTGGACAGAACACTGAAGCTTTCTTT. Its protein product is CASSFGQNTEAFF. V gene TRBV27 combines with J gene TRBJ1-1; possible D gene TRBD1, 5 bases. V lost 3 bases to trimming and J lost 1 base, with 6 bases between them. Germline loops: CDR1 MNHEY, CDR2 SMNVEV (reference sequence). This CDR3 is 13 amino acids long.

In this sample, this clone turned up once. The CDR3 here is CASSQDLRGGGNYGYTF. The CDR3 DNA reads TGTGCCAGCAGCCAAGATCTCCGTGGAGGGGGCAACTATGGCTACACCTTC. V gene TRBV4-2 combines with J gene TRBJ1-2, with 7 positions matching TRBD1. The CDR3 is 17 residues long. J gave up 2 bases and V 0 bases, and 9 bases lay outside the gene matches. Germline V CDR1 and CDR2: LGHNA, YNFKEQ.

This clone has only one observation. This rearrangement joins TRBV10-3 to TRBJ1-6, with 8 nucleotides matching TRBD1. Germline V gene data show CDR1 as ENHRY and CDR2 as SYGVKD. J lost 13 bases, V lost 8 bases, and 16 bases had no gene match. The CDR3 spans 15 residues. The CDR3 region has the DNA TGTGCCATCCGGGTGGAGGGGACAGGAGCTAGTCCCCTCCACTTT. It encodes CAIRVEGTGASPLHF.

The chain uses TRBV2 and TRBJ2-2; the D gene is possibly TRBD1 (6 bases). In germline, CDR1 is SNHLY, CDR2 FYNNEI. This CDR3 spans 13 amino acids. The V end lost 3 bases, the J end lost 8 bases, and 10 bases lay between the germline ends. The CDR3, as DNA: TGTGCCAGCAGTGAGTCCAGGGGTGGGGAGCTGTTTTTT. The encoded protein is CASSESRGGELFF.

This clone was observed once. The J gene is TRBJ1-4, the V gene TRBV5-5; D not certain. CDR1 is SGHKS, CDR2 YYEKEE, per germline (reference sequence). The CDR3 loop spans 15 amino acids. V was clipped by 0 bases and J by 2 bases, with 8 bases between them. The CDR3 DNA is TGTGCCAGCAGCTTGGTGCCTAGCACTAATGAAAAACTGTTTTTT. This codes for CASSLVPSTNEKLFF.